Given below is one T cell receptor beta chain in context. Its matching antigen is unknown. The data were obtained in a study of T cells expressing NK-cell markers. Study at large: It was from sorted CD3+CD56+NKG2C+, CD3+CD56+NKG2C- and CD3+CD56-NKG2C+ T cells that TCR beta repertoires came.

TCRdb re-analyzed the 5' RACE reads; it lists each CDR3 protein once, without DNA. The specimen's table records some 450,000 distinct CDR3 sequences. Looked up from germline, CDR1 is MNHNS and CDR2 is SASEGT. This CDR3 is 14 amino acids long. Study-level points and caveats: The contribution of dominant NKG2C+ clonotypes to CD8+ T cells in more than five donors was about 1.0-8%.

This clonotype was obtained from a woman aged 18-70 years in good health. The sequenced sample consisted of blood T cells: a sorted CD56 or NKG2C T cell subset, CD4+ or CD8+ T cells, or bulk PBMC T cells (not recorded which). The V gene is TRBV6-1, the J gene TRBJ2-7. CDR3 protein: CASSPEVWGYEQYF.